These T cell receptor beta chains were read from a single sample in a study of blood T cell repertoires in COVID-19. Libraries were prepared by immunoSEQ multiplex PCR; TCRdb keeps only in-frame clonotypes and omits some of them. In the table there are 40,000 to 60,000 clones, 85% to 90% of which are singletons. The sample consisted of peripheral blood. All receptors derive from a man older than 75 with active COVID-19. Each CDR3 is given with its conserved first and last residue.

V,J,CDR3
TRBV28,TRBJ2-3,CASKHRGRGTDTQYF
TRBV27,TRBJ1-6,CASSYGQGATLPDSPLHF
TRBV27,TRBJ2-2,CASSPSVGVSDGELFF
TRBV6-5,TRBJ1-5,CASSSTGGLNQPQHF
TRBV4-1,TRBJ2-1,CASSQVQDNEQFF
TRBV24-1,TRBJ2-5,CATARQDGETQYF
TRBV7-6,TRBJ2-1,CASSSSRVERETYNEQFF
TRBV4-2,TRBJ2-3,CASSQGRAGLTDTQYF
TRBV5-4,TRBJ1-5,CASSPGQGFGQPQHF
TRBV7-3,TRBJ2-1,CASSQGRDTAGEQFF
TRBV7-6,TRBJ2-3,CASSRGRLFLRDTQYF
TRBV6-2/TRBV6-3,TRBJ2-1,CASSYAGEAYNEQFF
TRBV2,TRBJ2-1,CATQNRGSYNEQFF
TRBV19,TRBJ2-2,CASSVRTGLNTGELFF
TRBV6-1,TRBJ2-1,CASSDLGGAYNEQFF
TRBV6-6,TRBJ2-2,CASSPGGAPATNTGELFF
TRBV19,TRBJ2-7,CASSALSGQASYEQYF
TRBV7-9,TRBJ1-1,CASTHHSTTNTEAFF
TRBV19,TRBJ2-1,CASRPPQGRVSNEQFF
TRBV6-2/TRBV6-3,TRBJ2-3,CASSNGGQVTDTQYF
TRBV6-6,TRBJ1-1,CASSRTQGASSANTEAFF
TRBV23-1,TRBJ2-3,CASSQLRGDTQYF
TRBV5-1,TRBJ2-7,CASSSGQGRITPYDEQYF
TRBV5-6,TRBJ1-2,CASSLLTLNYGYTF
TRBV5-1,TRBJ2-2,CASSTRGPGELFF
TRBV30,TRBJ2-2,CACKDRETDTGELFF
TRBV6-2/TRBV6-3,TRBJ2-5,CASSYSPSGSSETQYF
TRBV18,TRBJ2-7,CASSWDREDYEQYF
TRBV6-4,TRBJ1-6,CASSPPPGKKMSPQNSPLHF
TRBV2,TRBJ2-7,CASSEIEREGLDEQYF
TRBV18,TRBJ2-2,CASSPPSQAGGLTGELFF
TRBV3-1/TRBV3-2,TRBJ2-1,CASSQVRGLALDEQFF
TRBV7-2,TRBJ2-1,CASSSPPAGVNEQFF
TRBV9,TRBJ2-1,CASSVDTNNNNEQFF
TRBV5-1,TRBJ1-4,CASSLNRGNEKLFF
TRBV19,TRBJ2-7,CASSREREQYF
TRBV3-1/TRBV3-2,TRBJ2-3,CASSQNPAGVYSHNTDTQYF
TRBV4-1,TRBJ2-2,CASSPRGLAGGNTGELFF
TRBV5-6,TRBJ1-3,CASSPADRVYGNTIYF
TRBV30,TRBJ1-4,CAWNRGTDNEKLFF
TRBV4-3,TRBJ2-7,CASSQDGIASGSYEQYF
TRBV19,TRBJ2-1,CASGTVPYNEQFF
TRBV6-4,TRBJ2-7,CASSVSGLSEQYF
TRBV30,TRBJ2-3,CAWSVGSRDTQYF
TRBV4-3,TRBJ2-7,CASSQEWTSDNEQYF